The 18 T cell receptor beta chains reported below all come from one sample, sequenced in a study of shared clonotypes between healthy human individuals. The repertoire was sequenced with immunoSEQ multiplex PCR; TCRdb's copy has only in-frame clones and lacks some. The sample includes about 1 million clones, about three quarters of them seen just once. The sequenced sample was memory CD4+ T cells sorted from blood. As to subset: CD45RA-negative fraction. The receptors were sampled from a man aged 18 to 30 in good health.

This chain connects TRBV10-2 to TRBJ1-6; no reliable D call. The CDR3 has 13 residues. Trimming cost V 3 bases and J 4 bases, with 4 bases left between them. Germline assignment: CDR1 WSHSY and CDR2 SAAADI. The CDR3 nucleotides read TGCGCCAGCAGTGAAGGATATAATTCACCCCTCCACTTT. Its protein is CASSEGYNSPLHF.

The CDR3 region is CASSPIGLAGGDTQYF. The DNA of the CDR3 is TGTGCCAGCTCACCAATCGGACTAGCGGGCGGAGATACGCAGTATTTT. The genes are TRBV18 and TRBJ2-3, with 11 positions matching TRBD2. CDR1 and CDR2 from the germline V gene are KGHSH and LQKENI. V shed 2 bases and J 5 bases; nucleotides not matched to a gene: 6. This CDR3 has 16 residues.

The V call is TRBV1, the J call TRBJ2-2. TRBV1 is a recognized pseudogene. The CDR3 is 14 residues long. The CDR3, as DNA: TGCACCAGCAGCCTTAGGACCGAATCCGGGGAGCTGTTTTTT. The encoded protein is CTSSLRTESGELFF.

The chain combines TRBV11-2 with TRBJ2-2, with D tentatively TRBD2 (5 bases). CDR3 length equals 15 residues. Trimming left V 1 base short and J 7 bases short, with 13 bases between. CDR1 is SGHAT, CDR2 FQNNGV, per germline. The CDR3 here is CASSLGRGAVGELFF. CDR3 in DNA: TGTGCCAGCAGCTTAGGCCGAGGAGCGGTCGGGGAGCTGTTTTTT.

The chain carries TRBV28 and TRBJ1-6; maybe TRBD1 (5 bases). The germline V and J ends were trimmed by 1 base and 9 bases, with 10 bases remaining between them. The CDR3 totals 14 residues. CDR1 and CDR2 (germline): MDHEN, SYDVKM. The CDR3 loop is CASSLSGYGSPLHF. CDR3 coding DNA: TGTGCCAGCAGTTTATCAGGGTATGGTTCACCCCTCCACTTT.

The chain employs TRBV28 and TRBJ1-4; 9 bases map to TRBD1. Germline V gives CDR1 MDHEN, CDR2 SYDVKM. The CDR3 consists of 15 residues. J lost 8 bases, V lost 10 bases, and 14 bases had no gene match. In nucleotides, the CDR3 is TGTGCCACCACCCCTCCGGGACAGGGACGAGAAAAACTGTTTTTT. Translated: CATTPPGQGREKLFF.

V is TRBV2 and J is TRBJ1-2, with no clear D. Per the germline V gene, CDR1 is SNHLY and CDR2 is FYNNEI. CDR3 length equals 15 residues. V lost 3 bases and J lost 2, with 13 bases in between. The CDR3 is CASSEGVVTNYGYTF. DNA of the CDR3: TGTGCCAGCAGTGAGGGTGTAGTTACGAACTATGGCTACACCTTC. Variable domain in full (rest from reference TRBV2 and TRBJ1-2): EPEVTQTPSHQVTQMGQEVILRCVPISNHLYFYWYRQILGQKVEFLVSFYNNEISEKSEIFDDQFSVERPDGSNFTLKIRSTKLEDSAMYFCASSEGVVTNYGYTFGSGTRLTVV.

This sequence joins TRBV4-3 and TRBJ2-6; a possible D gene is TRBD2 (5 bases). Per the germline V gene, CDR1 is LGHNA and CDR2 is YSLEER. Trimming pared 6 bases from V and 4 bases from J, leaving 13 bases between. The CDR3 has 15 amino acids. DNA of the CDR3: TGCGCCAGCAGGCAAAGATTAGCGGGGGCCAACGTCCTGACTTTC. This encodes CASRQRLAGANVLTF.

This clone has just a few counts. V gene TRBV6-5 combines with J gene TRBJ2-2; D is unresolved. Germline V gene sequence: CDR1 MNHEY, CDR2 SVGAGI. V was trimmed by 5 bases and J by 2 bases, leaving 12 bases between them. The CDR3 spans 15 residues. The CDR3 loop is CASSPTSVNTGELFF. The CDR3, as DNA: TGTGCCAGCAGTCCCACGAGCGTAAACACCGGGGAGCTGTTTTTT.

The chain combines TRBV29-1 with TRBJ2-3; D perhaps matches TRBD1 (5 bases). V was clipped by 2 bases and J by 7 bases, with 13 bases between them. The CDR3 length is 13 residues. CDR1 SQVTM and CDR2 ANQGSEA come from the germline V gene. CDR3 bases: TGCAGCGTTGAATGGCAGGGTTTAAATACGCAGTATTTT. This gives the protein CSVEWQGLNTQYF.

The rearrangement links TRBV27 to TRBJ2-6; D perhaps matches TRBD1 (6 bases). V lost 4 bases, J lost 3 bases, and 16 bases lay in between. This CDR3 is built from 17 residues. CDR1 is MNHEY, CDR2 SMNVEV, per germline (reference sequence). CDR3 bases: TGTGCCAGCAGTTCCCTGGACAGCAGCCGTGGGGCCAACGTCCTGACTTTC. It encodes CASSSLDSSRGANVLTF.

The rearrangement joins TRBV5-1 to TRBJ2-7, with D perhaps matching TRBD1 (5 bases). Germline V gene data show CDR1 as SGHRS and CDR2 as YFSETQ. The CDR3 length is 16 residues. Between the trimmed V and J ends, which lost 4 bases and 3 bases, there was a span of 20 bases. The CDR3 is CASSPDGGAYFYEQYF. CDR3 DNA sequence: TGCGCCAGCAGCCCGGATGGTGGGGCGTACTTCTACGAGCAGTACTTC.

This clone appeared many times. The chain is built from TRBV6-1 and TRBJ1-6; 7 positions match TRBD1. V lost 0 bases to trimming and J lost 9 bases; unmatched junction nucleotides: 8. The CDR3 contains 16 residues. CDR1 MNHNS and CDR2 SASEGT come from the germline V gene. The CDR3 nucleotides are TGTGCCAGCAGTGAAGCTCGGACAGGCCGGAGTTCACCCCTCCACTTT. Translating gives CASSEARTGRSSPLHF.

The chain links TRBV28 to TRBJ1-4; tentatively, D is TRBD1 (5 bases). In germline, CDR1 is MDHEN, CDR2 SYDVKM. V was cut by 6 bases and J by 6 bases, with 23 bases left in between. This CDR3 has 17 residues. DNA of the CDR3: TGTGCCAGCAGCCCCAGTGGATTGGGGGGACGCGATGAAAAACTGTTTTTT. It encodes CASSPSGLGGRDEKLFF.

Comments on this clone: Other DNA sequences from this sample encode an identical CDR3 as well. CDR3 in amino acids: CASSRTSGGIYNEQFF. For the CDR3, the DNA is TGCGCCAGCAGTAGGACTAGCGGGGGAATATACAATGAGCAGTTCTTC. The chain carries TRBV5-1 and TRBJ2-1; TRBD2 agrees at 13 bases. CDR3 size: 16 residues. The germline CDR1 and CDR2 sequences are SGHRS and YFSETQ. J was trimmed by 4 bases and V by 5 bases; bases with no gene match: 6.

CDR3 sequence reads: CAWNPLALLANEQFF. The CDR3 nucleotides are TGTGCCTGGAACCCCCTAGCTCTACTCGCCAATGAGCAGTTCTTC. The rearrangement joins TRBV30 to TRBJ2-1; possible D gene TRBD2, 5 bases. This CDR3 comprises 15 residues. The V end was cut by 4 bases, the J end by 6 bases, with 19 bases between. Germline V lookup: CDR1 GTSNPN, CDR2 SVGIG (reference sequence).

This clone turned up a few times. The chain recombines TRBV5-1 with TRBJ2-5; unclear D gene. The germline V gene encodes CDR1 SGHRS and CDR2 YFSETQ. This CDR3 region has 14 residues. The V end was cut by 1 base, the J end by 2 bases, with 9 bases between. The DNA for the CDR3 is TGCGCCAGCAGCTTGTTAGTCCCGCAAGAGACCCAGTACTTC. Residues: CASSLLVPQETQYF.

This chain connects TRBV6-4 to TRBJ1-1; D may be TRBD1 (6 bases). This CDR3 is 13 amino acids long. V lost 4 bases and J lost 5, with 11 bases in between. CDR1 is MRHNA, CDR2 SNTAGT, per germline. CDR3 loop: CASSAGARTEAFF. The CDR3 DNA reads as TGTGCCAGCAGTGCGGGGGCGCGGACTGAAGCTTTCTTT.